This T cell receptor beta chain derives from a study of blood T cells in healthy people across ages (dated by TCRdb to the mid-2010s). As for the study more broadly: In model experiments, template switching captured about one uniquely barcoded TCR beta cDNA molecule for every two T cells. Using deep sequencing normalized with unique cDNA molecular identifiers, the study measured how TCR beta repertoire diversity changes with age. The donors were split into four age groups: young (average around 17 years), middle-aged (about 40), aged (62) and long-lived (over 75). Donors of different ages were randomly distributed across sequencing lanes to avoid experimental bias. Using the same blood draw, the study looked at two additional independent replicas of 1 million unique cDNA reads for two donors, one aged 18 to 30 and the other aged 80 or older.

Donors were about 36 systemically healthy Caucasian individuals from Russia aged roughly 6 to 90 years. Around 10 milliliters of peripheral blood were collected from each donor into EDTA-treated Vacutainer tubes. Ficoll-Paque density-gradient centrifugation was used to isolate PBMCs, with at least 6.5 million per sample. Trizol reagent was used to extract total RNA from the PBMCs, yielding at least 6 micrograms per sample. Naive CD45RAhigh/CD27high T cell percentages were measured by flow cytometry on a PBMC aliquot from every donor. As for this clonotype: The specificity of this receptor is unknown. Per-base quality was not reported, and no clone a single base away is much larger than it.

Library preparation used 5' RACE. Sequencing was carried out with an Illumina HiSeq 2500. The second PCR ran for roughly 7 to 12 cycles and used a J-beta primer mix along with a sample-barcoded 5' primer. A template-switch 5' adaptor carrying 12 random nucleotides introduced a unique molecular identifier onto each TCR beta cDNA molecule. Each sample yielded at least 2.5 million CDR3-containing paired-end reads. First-strand cDNA was synthesized from all RNA with the Mint cDNA synthesis kit, primed by a TRBC-specific oligonucleotide. After uracil-DNA glycosylase treatment, a first 18-cycle PCR used universal primers M1SS and BC2_uni_R on all cDNA. The paper's data handling went like this. Each sample was normalized by randomly selecting 1 million high-quality reads, each carrying a distinct molecular identifier. Reads sharing molecular identifiers were discarded rather than binned into consensus sequences. MiTCR, set to a Q25 quality threshold and the strictest error-elimination algorithm, was used for CDR3 identification, clonotype clustering and error correction. A nonparametric unseen species model using Euler transformation provided a lower-bound estimate of total TCR beta diversity. Using fastp at Q25 and MiXCR, TCRdb reprocessed the public reads and kept productive beta chains. Each entry is one CDR3 protein sequence, shown with its most common DNA and genes. These V and J calls rely on TCRdb rather than the paper's analysis. This sample holds about a million distinct CDR3 sequences; approximately 38% were observed only once. In total, the top ten clones hold over 10% of the sample.

The paper's findings and limits, for the study overall: Donor CMV infection status was unknown, potentially confounding age-related changes in expanded clonotypes. As age increased, observed TCR beta diversity per million T cells dropped in a roughly linear way, and a significant reduction was already evident by age roughly 40. Compared with the aged group, more naive CD4+ T cells, fewer expanded clones and increased TCR diversity were shown by the long-lived group, suggesting age selection. Estimates of total diversity based on one million sequenced T cells were considered lower bounds and underestimates. Observed TCR beta diversity correlated strongly with the percentage of naive T cells measured by flow cytometry. Because profiling used bulk unsorted PBMCs, naive and antigen-experienced compartments could not be compared conclusively.

This sequence originates from a man in his late teens or twenties in good health. The sequenced material came from blood.

The CDR3 protein: CASSVTGNNEQFF. The sequenced DNA: TGTGCCAGCAGCGTGACTGGAAACAATGAGCAGTTCTTC. The rearranged chain carries TRBV12-3 or TRBV12-4 and TRBJ2-1; a confident D gene designation cannot be given. A distance of 11 bases separates the germline ends of V and J, which lose 6 bases and 5 bases respectively. The CDR3 holds 13 amino acids from the cysteine to the phenylalanine. Only the CDR3 portion is preserved as DNA: 39 bases, with reading frame beginning at the first base.